These 11 T cell receptor beta chains were all obtained from the same sample, sequenced in a study of cytomegalovirus exposure and HLA in healthy donors (TCRdb year 2017). Receptor amplification or capture employed the immunoSEQ multiplex PCR assay. For the multiplex PCR, a mixture combining 60 forward primers for TCR Vbeta segments and 13 reverse primers for TCR Jbeta segments was used. The table was pulled from immuneACCESS by TCRdb, which kept in-frame rearrangements only. Such tables lose some clones; where checked, under half of the loss comes from unresolved V genes, and the rest has no known cause. This sample is represented by around 130,000 clones; around 77% of them were singletons. The ten largest make up roughly 5.2% of the sample. The sequenced sample was PBMCs. These receptors all come from a man in his late teens or twenties in good health and CMV-seropositive.

The rearrangement links TRBV13 to TRBJ2-7; possibly TRBD1 for D (6 bases). In germline, CDR1 is PRHDT, CDR2 FYEKMQ (reference sequence). The CDR3 length is 13 residues. V was cut by 5 bases and J by 3 bases, with 11 bases left in between. CDR3 in amino acids: CASSQTDSYEQYF. CDR3 bases: TGTGCCAGCAGCCAGACGGACAGCTACGAGCAGTACTTC.

The V gene is TRBV11-2, the J gene TRBJ2-1; 7 bases align to TRBD1. Trimming took 1 base from V and 1 from J; bases not matched to a gene: 1. From germline, CDR1 is SGHAT and CDR2 FQNNGV. The CDR3 has 15 residues. The chain's CDR3 is CASSLGQGSYNEQFF. The CDR3 DNA reads as TGTGCCAGCAGCTTAGGACAGGGATCCTACAATGAGCAGTTCTTC.

V and J are TRBV18 and TRBJ2-1; unclear D gene. Trimming took 3 bases from V and 2 from J, leaving 2 bases between them. This CDR3 is 12 amino acids long. CDR1 is KGHSH, CDR2 LQKENI, per germline. The CDR3 region has the DNA TGTGCCAGCTCACCCACCTACAATGAGCAGTTCTTC. It encodes CASSPTYNEQFF.

The chain has TRBV7-6 and TRBJ1-6; no clear D. CDR1 is SGHVS and CDR2 is FNYEAQ in the germline V gene. Trimming left V 1 base short and J 7 bases short, with 11 bases between. The CDR3 is made up of 15 amino acids. CDR3 nucleotides: TGTGCCAGCAGCTTAGACGGAACAGACAATTCACCCCTCCACTTT. Amino acid sequence: CASSLDGTDNSPLHF.

In this sample, this clone turned up a few times. This chain connects TRBV5-1 to TRBJ1-5; D is undetermined. CDR3 size: 15 residues. CDR1 and CDR2 (germline): SGHRS, YFSETQ. The V end lost 0 bases, the J end lost 3 bases, and 10 bases lay between the germline ends. In DNA form, the CDR3 reads TGCGCCAGCAGCTTGGGTCAGTTCGACAATCAGCCCCAGCATTTT. Its protein is CASSLGQFDNQPQHF.

The rearrangement joins TRBV5-5 to TRBJ2-1; D gene unclear. CDR3 length: 16 amino acids. CDR1 is SGHKS, CDR2 YYEKEE, per germline (reference sequence). V lost 0 bases and J lost 0, with 10 bases in between. The DNA for the CDR3 is TGTGCCAGCAGCTTGGGGCCTCCATACTCCTACAATGAGCAGTTCTTC. It specifies CASSLGPPYSYNEQFF. The entire variable domain, with the rest obtained from reference TRBV5-5 and TRBJ2-1, is as follows: DAGVTQSPTHLIKTRGQQVTLRCSPISGHKSVSWYQQVLGQGPQFIFQYYEKEERGRGNFPDRFSARQFPNYSSELNVNALLLGDSALYLCASSLGPPYSYNEQFFGPGTRLTVL.

A few counts support this clone. CDR3 sequence reads: CASSLTGRSGNTIYF. DNA for the CDR3: TGTGCCAGCTCCCTTACAGGCCGCTCTGGAAACACCATATATTTT. The chain combines TRBV18 with TRBJ1-3, with D perhaps matching TRBD1 (5 bases). V lost 6 bases to trimming and J lost 0 bases, with 12 bases between them. CDR1 is KGHSH and CDR2 is LQKENI in the germline V gene. The CDR3 runs to 15 residues.

The chain couples TRBV29-1 to TRBJ2-7; 8 bases match TRBD1. There are 14 residues in the CDR3. Germline-derived CDR1 and CDR2 are SQVTM and ANQGSEA. Trimming took 5 bases from V and 0 from J; bases not matched to a gene: 6. CDR3 bases: TGCAGCGTTTTAATGGGGACAGGCTCCTACGAGCAGTACTTC. This codes for CSVLMGTGSYEQYF.

This clone turned up a few times. The V gene is TRBV4-1, the J gene TRBJ1-1; TRBD1 is a possible D gene (5 bases). V was clipped by 4 bases and J by 0 bases, with 15 bases between them. This CDR3 region has 16 residues. In germline, CDR1 is MGHRA, CDR2 YSYEKL. Written as DNA, the CDR3 is TGCGCCAGCAGCCCTGGGGCAGGGCTCATGAACACTGAAGCTTTCTTT. Its protein product is CASSPGAGLMNTEAFF.

This rearrangement joins TRBV18 to TRBJ2-1; D perhaps matches TRBD1 (6 bases). From germline, CDR1 is KGHSH and CDR2 LQKENI. Trimming removed 3 bases at V and 4 bases at J, with 16 bases between. The CDR3 totals 16 residues. The CDR3 coding sequence is TGTGCCAGCTCACCGAAGAGAGGACAGAATTACAATGAGCAGTTCTTC. Translated: CASSPKRGQNYNEQFF.

V gene TRBV19 combines with J gene TRBJ1-3, with unresolved D. Trimming removed 0 bases from V and 0 bases from J, with 15 bases in between. The CDR3 covers 18 residues. Germline assignment: CDR1 LNHDA and CDR2 SQIVND (reference sequence). The chain's CDR3 is CASSIDRSPNTSGNTIYF. For the CDR3, the DNA is TGTGCCAGTAGTATAGATCGATCTCCGAACACCTCTGGAAACACCATATATTTT.